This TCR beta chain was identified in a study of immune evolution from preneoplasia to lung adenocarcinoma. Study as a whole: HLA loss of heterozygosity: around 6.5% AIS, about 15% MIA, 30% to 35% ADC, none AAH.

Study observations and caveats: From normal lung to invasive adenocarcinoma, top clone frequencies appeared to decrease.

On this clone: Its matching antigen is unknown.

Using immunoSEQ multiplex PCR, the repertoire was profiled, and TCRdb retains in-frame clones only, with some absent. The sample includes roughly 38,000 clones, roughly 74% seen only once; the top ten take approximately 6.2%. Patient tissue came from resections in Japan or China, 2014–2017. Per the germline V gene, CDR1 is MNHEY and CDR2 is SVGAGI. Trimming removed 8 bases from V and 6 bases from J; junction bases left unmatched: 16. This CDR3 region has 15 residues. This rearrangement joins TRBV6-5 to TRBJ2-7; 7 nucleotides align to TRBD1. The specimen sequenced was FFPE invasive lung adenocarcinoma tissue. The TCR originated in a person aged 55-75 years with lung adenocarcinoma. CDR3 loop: CASSLRGGARGEQYF. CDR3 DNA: TGTGCCAGCTCTTTGAGAGGGGGCGCACGTGGCGAGCAGTACTTC.